Presented here are 20 T cell receptor beta chains from one specimen sequenced in a study of technical replicates of blood from a few donors. Assay: immunoSEQ multiplex PCR; the TCRdb copy retains only in-frame clones and omits some. The sample has more than 75,000 clones, 90% to 96% seen once; the top ten hold 0.36%. The specimen sequenced was T cells isolated from PBMCs. Receptor source: a human donor in good health.

V gene TRBV5-8 combines with J gene TRBJ2-7; possible D gene TRBD1, 6 bases. The CDR3 consists of 13 residues. V was clipped by 2 bases and J by 3 bases, with 9 bases between them. The germline gives CDR1 SGHTS, CDR2 YDEGEE. CDR3 region: CASSLQGYYEQYF. CDR3 nucleotide sequence: TGTGCCAGCAGCTTACAGGGATACTACGAGCAGTACTTC.

The chain joins TRBV30 to TRBJ2-4; TRBD2 agrees at 8 bases. The CDR3 is 13 residues long. Per the germline V gene, CDR1 is GTSNPN and CDR2 is SVGIG (reference sequence). Trimming took 1 base from V and 8 from J; bases not matched to a gene: 4. The CDR3 reads CAWSAGTRDIQYF. In DNA, the CDR3 is TGTGCCTGGAGTGCCGGGACTAGGGACATTCAGTACTTC.

The CDR3 nucleotides are TGCGCCAGCCGGGCAGGACTCCAATACAATGAGCAGTTCTTC. Protein product: CASRAGLQYNEQFF. The rearrangement links TRBV5-1 to TRBJ2-1; D is possibly TRBD2 (5 bases). The CDR3 runs 14 residues. Germline loops: CDR1 SGHRS, CDR2 YFSETQ. V dropped 7 bases and J dropped 4 bases, with 15 bases sitting between them.

V usage is TRBV25-1 and J usage is TRBJ2-1; no clear D. V was shortened by 5 bases and J by 4 bases, with 12 bases between the two germline ends. In germline, CDR1 is MGHDK, CDR2 SYGVNS. The CDR3 covers 14 residues. In nucleotides, the CDR3 is TGTGCCAGCAGTAAGGCGACTTTATACAATGAGCAGTTCTTC. It is translated as CASSKATLYNEQFF.

The chain joins TRBV28 to TRBJ2-7, with D possibly matching TRBD2 (6 bases). CDR3 length equals 15 residues. Trimming left V 6 bases short and J 3 bases short, with 18 bases between. Per germline, CDR1 MDHEN and CDR2 SYDVKM. Written as DNA, the CDR3 is TGTGCCAGCAGGGTCCCGGGACTTTTCCACTACGAGCAGTACTTC. Its translation: CASRVPGLFHYEQYF.

This chain connects TRBV19 to TRBJ2-7, with a possible D match to TRBD2 (5 bases). The CDR3 has 15 amino acids. Germline CDR1 reads LNHDA; CDR2 reads SQIVND (reference sequence). Deletions cut 2 bases from V and 4 bases from J, with 15 bases between. The CDR3 DNA follows: TGTGCCAGTAGTATAAGGGCAGGAGGATCTTACGAGCAGTACTTC. It encodes CASSIRAGGSYEQYF.

This chain connects TRBV11-3 to TRBJ2-7, with D possibly TRBD1 on 6 matching bases. CDR3 size: 17 residues. V shed 0 bases and J shed 0 bases, with 15 bases lying between them. Germline V gene sequence: CDR1 SGHNT, CDR2 YENEEA. The CDR3 DNA sequence: TGTGCCAGCAGCTTAGATGGGGCAGGGGCGTTCTCCTACGAGCAGTACTTC. This gives the protein CASSLDGAGAFSYEQYF.

The genes are TRBV28 and TRBJ2-3; weak D call: TRBD2 (6 bases). Trimming took 2 bases from V and 6 from J, leaving 12 bases between them. This CDR3 spans 14 amino acids. Germline assignment: CDR1 MDHEN and CDR2 SYDVKM. The CDR3, as DNA: TGTGCCAGCAGTTTAAAACCTAGCGCGGATACGCAGTATTTT. The encoded protein is CASSLKPSADTQYF. The full variable domain, its missing parts supplied by reference TRBV28 and TRBJ2-3, is DVKVTQSSRYLVKRTGEKVFLECVQDMDHENMFWYRQDPGLGLRLIYFSYDVKMKEKGDIPEGYSVSREKKERFSLILESASTNQTSMYLCASSLKPSADTQYFGPGTRLTVL.

The chain couples TRBV6-1 to TRBJ2-7; possible D gene TRBD2, 6 bases. V was trimmed by 1 base and J by 2 bases, leaving 12 bases between them. The CDR3 spans 15 residues. Germline V gene lookup returns CDR1 MNHNS and CDR2 SASEGT. CDR3 loop: CASSEGRVAAYEQYF. DNA of the CDR3: TGTGCCAGCAGTGAAGGCCGGGTAGCGGCCTACGAGCAGTACTTC.

The chain joins TRBV6-5 to TRBJ2-5; 7 nucleotides line up with TRBD1. J gave up 5 bases and V 5 bases, and 5 bases lay outside the gene matches. Germline V gene sequence: CDR1 MNHEY, CDR2 SVGAGI. The CDR3 covers 13 residues. The CDR3 here is CASSVDREETQYF. In nucleotides, the CDR3 is TGTGCCAGCAGTGTAGACAGGGAGGAGACCCAGTACTTC.

The rearrangement links TRBV11-2 to TRBJ2-3; D call uncertain. The CDR3 has 13 residues. The germline V gene has CDR1 SGHAT and CDR2 FQNNGV. V lost 3 bases and J 2 bases, leaving 6 bases between the germline ends. The CDR3 spells CASSFLVTDTQYF. The CDR3 region has the DNA TGTGCCAGCAGCTTTCTAGTCACAGATACGCAGTATTTT. Combining the CDR3 with reference TRBV11-2 and TRBJ2-3 gives the whole variable domain EAGVAQSPRYKIIEKRQSVAFWCNPISGHATLYWYQQILGQGPKLLIQFQNNGVVDDSQLPKDRFSAERLKGVDSTLKIQPAKLEDSAVYLCASSFLVTDTQYFGPGTRLTVL.

This chain links TRBV5-6 with TRBJ2-1; TRBD1 matches 9 bases. The germline gives CDR1 SGHDT, CDR2 YYEEEE. J lost 3 bases, V lost 2 bases, and 9 bases had no gene match. The CDR3 spans 17 residues. Written as DNA, the CDR3 is TGTGCCAGCAGCTTCTACGTAACGGGACAGGGCTACAATGAGCAGTTCTTC. This sequence encodes CASSFYVTGQGYNEQFF. Full variable domain (missing parts from reference TRBV5-6 and TRBJ2-1): DAGVTQSPTHLIKTRGQQVTLRCSPKSGHDTVSWYQQALGQGPQFIFQYYEEEERQRGNFPDRFSGHQFPNYSSELNVNALLLGDSALYLCASSFYVTGQGYNEQFFGPGTRLTVL.

This chain joins TRBV5-1 and TRBJ1-2; TRBD1 might be the D (6 bases). CDR1 is SGHRS and CDR2 is YFSETQ in the germline V gene. V was pared by 2 bases and J by 6 bases, with 14 bases between. CDR3 size: 14 residues. DNA for the CDR3: TGCGCCAGCAGCTTTAACAGGGCTGAAGATGGCTACACCTTC. Its protein is CASSFNRAEDGYTF.

The chain has TRBV15 and TRBJ2-2, with 10 bases aligning to TRBD1. The CDR3 covers 15 residues. The germline V gene encodes CDR1 LNHNV and CDR2 YYDKDF (reference sequence). With 7 bases clipped from V and 6 bases from J, the junction kept 8 bases outside the gene matches. The CDR3 spells CATISQDRGSGELFF. DNA of the CDR3: TGTGCCACCATCTCTCAGGACAGGGGGTCCGGGGAGCTGTTTTTT.

The chain has TRBV4-3 and TRBJ1-5, with TRBD1 as a possible D gene (5 bases). V was cut by 0 bases and J by 0 bases, with 9 bases left in between. The CDR3 runs to 16 residues. In germline, CDR1 is LGHNA, CDR2 YSLEER. The CDR3 spells CASSQDLGDSNQPQHF. CDR3 in DNA: TGCGCCAGCAGCCAAGATCTAGGGGATAGCAATCAGCCCCAGCATTTT.

The rearrangement uses TRBV15 and TRBJ1-3; D not resolved. Germline V CDR1 and CDR2: LNHNV, YYDKDF (reference sequence). The CDR3 has 14 residues. V gave up 0 bases and J gave up 4 bases, with 7 bases separating them. The CDR3 loop is CATSRDRWGNTIYF. The DNA for the CDR3 is TGTGCCACCAGCAGAGATCGGTGGGGAAACACCATATATTTT.

The rearrangement joins TRBV29-1 to TRBJ2-2; tentative D call: TRBD2 (6 bases). The length of the CDR3 is 15 residues. Per germline, CDR1 SQVTM and CDR2 ANQGSEA. V dropped 5 bases and J dropped 5 bases, with 18 bases sitting between them. The DNA for the CDR3 is TGCAGCGTTCCTCGGGGCGGGATGGAGACCGGGGAGCTGTTTTTT. This encodes CSVPRGGMETGELFF.

The V gene is TRBV7-6, the J gene TRBJ2-2, with 12 positions matching TRBD2. The V gene's germline CDR1 is SGHVS and CDR2 FNYEAQ. The ends lost 5 bases at V and 6 bases at J; junction bases unmatched: 10. This CDR3 is 17 amino acids long. The DNA of the CDR3 is TGTGCCAGCAGCCCTGGGCCGACTAGCGGGAGAGCCGGGGAGCTGTTTTTT. This gives the protein CASSPGPTSGRAGELFF.

The count of this clone is one. The chain uses TRBV7-9 and TRBJ2-2; D perhaps matches TRBD2 (5 bases). Trimming removed 8 bases at V and 2 bases at J, with 18 bases between. Germline CDR1 is SEHNR and CDR2 is FQNEAQ (reference sequence). The CDR3 consists of 16 residues. CDR3 bases: TGTGCCAGCGGTCCAAGAGGGCGGAGTAACACCGGGGAGCTGTTTTTT. Protein sequence: CASGPRGRSNTGELFF.

The chain employs TRBV18 and TRBJ1-1, with 7 positions matching TRBD1. In germline, CDR1 is KGHSH, CDR2 LQKENI. This CDR3 is built from 15 residues. The V segment lost 1 base and the J segment 2 bases; nucleotides outside the gene matches: 4. This chain's CDR3 is CASSPLQGGNTEAFF. For the CDR3, the DNA is TGTGCCAGCTCACCACTTCAAGGGGGCAACACTGAAGCTTTCTTT.